This record concerns one T cell receptor (beta chain) sequence. Its antigen remains unidentified. The data were obtained in a study of blood T cells in healthy people across ages. This CDR3 comprises 17 residues. Germline V CDR1 and CDR2: SGHAT, FQNNGV. Trimming removed 2 bases from V and 0 bases from J, with 11 bases in between. Study conclusions and caveats: Researchers judged that diversity estimates from one million T cells fell short of true values. Per million T cells, TCR beta diversity dropped roughly linearly as age increased. Compared with aged donors, long-lived donors showed fewer expanded clones, suggesting selection.

Each sample yielded at least 6.5 million isolated PBMCs. Primed by a sample-barcoded 5' primer and a J-beta primer mix, a second PCR proceeded for 7 to 11 cycles. TCRdb ran MiXCR on the 5' RACE reads and lists one entry per CDR3 protein. The sample has around 500,000 distinct CDR3 sequences, 40% to 55% seen once. The TCR sequence derives from an elderly man in good health. Sequencing used blood. The rearrangement joins TRBV11-2 to TRBJ2-6; D is ambiguous. The CDR3 region is CASSLSASGSGANVLTF. The CDR3 DNA follows: TGTGCCAGCAGCTTAAGTGCTTCGGGCTCTGGGGCCAACGTCCTGACTTTC.